This T cell receptor beta chain is drawn from a study of post-analysis software for immune sequencing data. There are 13 residues in the CDR3. Trimming at V came to 7 bases and at J to 0 bases, leaving 3 bases not matched to a gene. Each TCR beta cDNA library carried unique molecular identifiers. From about 0.98 to 11 million T cells, 400,000 to 600,000 cDNA molecules were obtained. TCRdb re-called the PCR reads with MiXCR, one entry per CDR3 protein. Of under 900,000 distinct CDR3 sequences in the sample, roughly half were seen once. Study-level results: F measure grouped same-batch samples tightly together. There was significantly lower normalized Chao1 diversity in multiple sclerosis patients than in controls. Four to six TRBV segments (TRBV5-6, TRBV5-1 and TRBV20-1 among them) occurred more frequently in patients than in controls.

A note on this clonotype: Its specificity is not known.

The specimen was blood. The receptor was isolated from a girl aged 5-17 years with multiple sclerosis. The chain links TRBV12-3 or TRBV12-4 to TRBJ2-7; 7 positions agree with TRBD1. In DNA, the CDR3 is TGTGCCAGCACTAGGGACAGCTCCTACGAGCAGTACTTC. Protein product: CASTRDSSYEQYF.